Given below is one T cell receptor (beta chain) in context. Original processing methods: For nucleated cells, counts were estimated from reference gene primer amplification. Data came from immunoSEQ multiplex PCR; TCRdb stores just in-frame clones and leaves some out. Clone size and the V and J calls come from that table; the DNA yielded D and trimming. Of about 210,000 clones in the sample, 75% to 90% are singletons; the top ten hold under 0.9%. This record comes from a study of blood T cell repertoires in COVID-19. Background on the study: The cDNA or gDNA used as material had been derived from T cells, B-cell-depleted T cells, or PBMCs.

Germline V lookup: CDR1 LNHDA, CDR2 SQIVND (reference sequence). The CDR3 extends over 13 amino acids. V was pared by 6 bases and J by 1 base, with 9 bases between. V gene TRBV19 combines with J gene TRBJ1-2, with D hard to call. Material: peripheral blood. This receptor was identified in a man in his forties with acute or convalescent COVID-19. This CDR3 is CASRKRDNYGYTF. In nucleotides, the CDR3 is TGTGCCAGTAGGAAGCGCGATAACTATGGCTACACCTTC.